A selection of T cell receptor beta chains follows, all from one sample in a study of blood T cell repertoires in COVID-19. Clones were read by immunoSEQ multiplex PCR, and TCRdb kept only the in-frame ones, dropping some. The sample includes 470,000 or so clones, over 75% of them seen just once. Source material: peripheral blood. The receptors shown here come from a human donor in a cohort sampled during active COVID-19. Both conserved end residues are part of each CDR3. A D gene is named only where the DNA matches it firmly. Size values are once, few and many counts, or a class for expanded clones, and some rows have none.

TRBJ1-6 TRBV27 . . TGTGCCAGCAGTTTCAATCAGGGGAGAAATTCACCCCTCCACTTT CASSFNQGRNSPLHF
TRBJ1-1 TRBV19 . TRBD1 TGTGCCAGTAGTATAGTGGCAGGGGGGACTGAAGCTTTCTTT CASSIVAGGTEAFF
TRBJ1-5 TRBV30 . . TGTGCCTGGAGTGGATCCTACGACAGTCATAGCAATCAGCCCCAGCATTTT CAWSGSYDSHSNQPQHF
TRBJ1-5 TRBV5-1 once . TGCGCCAGCAGCTTGGACGGTCAGCCCCAGCATTTT CASSLDGQPQHF
TRBJ1-2 TRBV19 few . TGTGCCAGTAGTCCCTCGTATGGCTACACCTTC CASSPSYGYTF
TRBJ2-2 TRBV5-1 . TRBD2 TGCGCCAGCAGCTTAAGCGGGAGGACTTACACCGGGGAGCTGTTTTTT CASSLSGRTYTGELFF
TRBJ2-2 TRBV7-8 . . TGTGCCAGCAGCCAGTCCGGGGTAAACACCGGGGAGCTGTTTTTT CASSQSGVNTGELFF
TRBJ2-7 TRBV19 . . TGTGCCAGTAGTCCAAAGGCCCCGACAGGGACTAGGAGCTCCTACGAGCAGTACTTC CASSPKAPTGTRSSYEQYF
TRBJ2-1 TRBV6-5 . . TGTGCCAGCAGTTACTCTACCGGGATCTGGCTAAATGAGCAGTTCTTC CASSYSTGIWLNEQFF
TRBJ1-5 TRBV19 . TRBD1 TGTGCCAGTAGGGTGACAGGGAGCAATCAGCCCCAGCATTTT CASRVTGSNQPQHF
TRBJ1-4 TRBV5-1 . TRBD1 TGCGCCAGCAGCTTACAGGGACAGGGGGCTTCGGAAAAACTGTTTTTT CASSLQGQGASEKLFF
TRBJ2-1 TRBV10-2 . . TGCGCCAGCAGACTGACGGGGTCTAATGAGCAGTTCTTC CASRLTGSNEQFF
TRBJ2-3 TRBV7-2 . TRBD2 TGTGCCAGCAGCGAGGCGGGGGGTTCGAATACGCAGTATTTT CASSEAGGSNTQYF
TRBJ1-1 TRBV19 . TRBD1 TGTGCCAGTAGTACTTCGGGACAGGGAATAGAAGCTTTCTTT CASSTSGQGIEAFF
TRBJ2-6 TRBV30 . . TGTGCCTGGAGTCGGGTCTCTGGGGCCAACGTCCTGACTTTC CAWSRVSGANVLTF
TRBJ2-5 TRBV7-8 . . TGTGCCAGTACAGCACACAGGGCGGAGACCCAGTACTTC CASTAHRAETQYF
TRBJ1-1 TRBV5-8 . . TGTGCCAGCAGCCGGTACACTGAAGCTTTCTTT CASSRYTEAFF
TRBJ2-5 TRBV5-1 . TRBD2 TGCGCCAGCAGCTTGGCTCTAGCGGGAGCAAGAGCCAAAGAGACCCAGTACTTC CASSLALAGARAKETQYF
TRBJ1-2 TRBV30 . . TGTGCCTGGAGGGACAGTTTCTATGGCTACACCTTC CAWRDSFYGYTF
TRBJ1-1 TRBV7-2 . . TGTGCCAGCAGCTCTTACAGGCCCTTGAACACTGAAGCTTTCTTT CASSSYRPLNTEAFF
TRBJ2-2 TRBV4-2 once . TGTGCCAGCAGCCAAGATCGACAGTACACCGGGGAGCTGTTTTTT CASSQDRQYTGELFF
TRBJ2-7 TRBV19 . TRBD2 TGTGCCAGTACCCCTCGCACTAGCGGGTCCTACGAGCAGTACTTC CASTPRTSGSYEQYF
TRBJ2-1 TRBV9 . TRBD2 TGTGCCAGCTCCATAGCGGGAATAAATGAGCAGTTCTTC CASSIAGINEQFF
TRBJ1-1 TRBV6-6 . TRBD1 TGTGCCAGCAGTCCCCGGACAGGGCGAGTGAACACTGAAGCTTTCTTT CASSPRTGRVNTEAFF
TRBJ2-6 TRBV2 . . TGTGCCAGCAGTGAACAGGGAGGCTCTGCTGGGGCCAACGTCCTGACTTTC CASSEQGGSAGANVLTF
TRBJ1-5 TRBV19 . TRBD1 TGTGCCAGTAGTATTGAAGGGGGCGAAAAGCCCCAGCATTTT CASSIEGGEKPQHF
TRBJ2-3 TRBV9 . . TGTGCCAGCAGCGTAGGCAGGGCAGATACGCAGTATTTT CASSVGRADTQYF
TRBJ2-7 TRBV7-2 . . TGTGCCAGCAGCGGCGGGACCGAACCTTCCTACGAGCAGTACTTC CASSGGTEPSYEQYF
TRBJ2-7 TRBV5-6 . TRBD1 TGTGCCAGCAGCTTGGGACAGGGCCGCGAGCAGTACTTC CASSLGQGREQYF
TRBJ2-5 TRBV4-3 . . TGCGCCAGCAGCCAAGGCGGGGATGCGATTTGGACCCAGTACTTC CASSQGGDAIWTQYF
TRBJ2-5 TRBV18 . . TGTGCCAGCTCACCGGGGCGTCAAGAGACCCAGTACTTC CASSPGRQETQYF
TRBJ1-3 TRBV7-6 . TRBD1 TGTGCCAGCAGCTTAGCTGTTGGGACAGCAAACTCTGGAAACACCATATATTTT CASSLAVGTANSGNTIYF
TRBJ2-1 TRBV18 . . TGTGCCAGCTCACCGGGCAGGGGCGACTCCTACAATGAGCAGTTCTTC CASSPGRGDSYNEQFF
TRBJ1-1 TRBV5-1 . . TGCGCCAGCAGCTTGGCCCGTAGGGGTTCTTCCGAAGCTTTCTTT CASSLARRGSSEAFF
TRBJ2-7 TRBV29-1 . TRBD2 TGCAGCGTTGAAAGCCAGCGGGGCTACGAGCAGTACTTC CSVESQRGYEQYF
TRBJ2-5 TRBV11-2 . . TGTGCCAGCAGCCACCGCCCCATTAGTAGAGAGACCCAGTACTTC CASSHRPISRETQYF
TRBJ1-1 TRBV28 . . TGTGCCAGCAGTAGACAGTCAAACACTGAAGCTTTCTTT CASSRQSNTEAFF
TRBJ2-2 TRBV18 . TRBD2 TGTGCCAGCTCACCCCTAGCGGCCCCCGGGGAGCTGTTTTTT CASSPLAAPGELFF
TRBJ1-1 TRBV19 . . TGTGCCAGTAGTATTGGGGGGTTGAGGGGAGGCACTGAAGCTTTCTTT CASSIGGLRGGTEAFF
TRBJ2-3 TRBV15 . . TGTGCCACCAGCAGCCTCCCCCCCGGAGTCGCAGATACGCAGTATTTT CATSSLPPGVADTQYF
TRBJ1-1 TRBV10-1 . TRBD1 TGCGCCAGCAGGAGGGGGCCGAACACTGAAGCTTTCTTT CASRRGPNTEAFF
TRBJ2-7 TRBV10-3 . TRBD1 TGTGCCATCTCCCAGGGGGACAGTCTTCCTGGCGAGCAGTACTTC CAISQGDSLPGEQYF